These T cell receptor beta chains were read from a single sample in a study of blood T cell repertoires in COVID-19. Clones were sequenced by immunoSEQ multiplex PCR, and TCRdb holds only the in-frame ones, with some missing. The sample holds 200,000 to 250,000 clones; around four fifths are singletons and the top ten take less than 6%. The source material was peripheral blood. The source is a woman in her seventies with COVID-19, enrolled during active disease. Each CDR3 is given with its conserved first and last residue.

V gene: TRBV11-3
CDR3 length: 14
J gene: TRBJ2-1
CDR3 protein: CASSLGTVYNEQFF

V gene: TRBV28
CDR3 length: 13
J gene: TRBJ2-2
CDR3 protein: CASSLPSSGELFF

V gene: TRBV30
CDR3 length: 12
J gene: TRBJ1-1
CDR3 protein: CAWSGGGVGAFF

V gene: TRBV7-9
CDR3 length: 14
J gene: TRBJ1-4
CDR3 protein: CASTPGAGVKKLFF

V gene: TRBV6-5
CDR3 length: 15
J gene: TRBJ1-3
CDR3 protein: CASRRQQDSGNTIYF

V gene: TRBV10-1
CDR3 length: 13
J gene: TRBJ2-7
CDR3 protein: CASADQGSYEQYF

V gene: TRBV7-8
CDR3 length: 14
J gene: TRBJ1-1
CDR3 protein: CASIPWGLNTEAFF

V gene: TRBV30
CDR3 length: 17
J gene: TRBJ2-1
CDR3 protein: CAWSALGTSGRYNEQFF

V gene: TRBV3-1/TRBV3-2
CDR3 length: 16
J gene: TRBJ1-5
CDR3 protein: CASSQEGDRPNQPQHF

V gene: TRBV7-9
CDR3 length: 15
J gene: TRBJ2-7
CDR3 protein: CASSLLGPARDEQYF

V gene: TRBV15
CDR3 length: 16
J gene: TRBJ1-5
CDR3 protein: CATSNLDRGHYQPQHF

V gene: TRBV28
CDR3 length: 13
J gene: TRBJ1-1
CDR3 protein: CASSLGANTEAFF

V gene: TRBV28
CDR3 length: 15
J gene: TRBJ1-5
CDR3 protein: CASSSGQGGNQPQHF

V gene: TRBV7-9
CDR3 length: 15
J gene: TRBJ2-7
CDR3 protein: CASSFTTGTKGEQYF

V gene: TRBV28
CDR3 length: 17
J gene: TRBJ2-3
CDR3 protein: CASSLAGRLSSTDTQYF

V gene: TRBV2
CDR3 length: 14
J gene: TRBJ1-2
CDR3 protein: CASTHPRTGRGYTF

V gene: TRBV29-1
CDR3 length: 14
J gene: TRBJ1-4
CDR3 protein: CSVLAGGAGEKLFF

V gene: TRBV9
CDR3 length: 16
J gene: TRBJ2-3
CDR3 protein: CASSVGGGGFPDTQYF

V gene: TRBV18
CDR3 length: 16
J gene: TRBJ2-2
CDR3 protein: CASSRGLASNTGELFF

V gene: TRBV3-1/TRBV3-2
CDR3 length: 13
J gene: TRBJ1-1
CDR3 protein: CASSLTGGTEAFF

V gene: TRBV4-1
CDR3 length: 14
J gene: TRBJ1-2
CDR3 protein: CASSQVSSGVGYTF

V gene: TRBV7-3
CDR3 length: 15
J gene: TRBJ2-3
CDR3 protein: CASSPGGSGTDTQYF

V gene: TRBV19
CDR3 length: 12
J gene: TRBJ2-1
CDR3 protein: CASSMVGQGQFF

V gene: TRBV6-6
CDR3 length: 15
J gene: TRBJ1-1
CDR3 protein: CASSSGITVNTEAFF

V gene: TRBV30
CDR3 length: 13
J gene: TRBJ2-7
CDR3 protein: CAWSPGHAYEQYF

V gene: TRBV5-4
CDR3 length: 17
J gene: TRBJ1-2
CDR3 protein: CASSSRGLRRGPNGYTF

V gene: TRBV30
CDR3 length: 12
J gene: TRBJ1-5
CDR3 protein: CAWQTLGGTQHF

V gene: TRBV15
CDR3 length: 14
J gene: TRBJ2-2
CDR3 protein: CATRNTENTGELFF